The rows below give T cell receptor beta chains drawn from one sample of a study of shared clonotypes between healthy human individuals. The table came from immunoSEQ multiplex PCR; TCRdb's copy has only in-frame clones and leaves some out. The sample yields 2,500,000 or so clones, around 92% seen once. The sequencing input was naive CD4+ T cells from PBMCs. These receptors all stem from a man between 18 and 29 years old in good health. Some clones in this sample may be carry-over from other donors' samples. Each CDR3 is given with its conserved first and last residue. The D gene is left open where the match is weak. For some rows the clone size is stated as once, few or many, or as a class when expanded; others skip it.

clone_size j_call v_call cdr3_length d_call cdr3_nt cdr3_aa
- TRBJ1-3 TRBV9 15 - TGTGCCAGCAGCGCCGTCGGGGGTTACGGAAACACCATATATTTT CASSAVGGYGNTIYF
- TRBJ2-7 TRBV5-1 16 - TGCGCCAGCAGCTTGGGCCGGGGATTGGGGCGCTACGAGCAGTACTTC CASSLGRGLGRYEQYF
- TRBJ1-3 TRBV7-2 14 - TGTGCCAGCAGCTCCCCCGGGTCTCGTGGCACCATATATTTT CASSSPGSRGTIYF
- TRBJ2-5 TRBV11-3 14 - TGTGCCAGCAGCTTAGGAGGCAGCGCGGAGACCCAGTACTTC CASSLGGSAETQYF
- TRBJ2-2 TRBV11-2 17 - TGTGCCAGCAGCCCGCGGGAAGGTCCATCAGGGTCCGGGGAGCTGTTTTTT CASSPREGPSGSGELFF
- TRBJ2-1 TRBV28 15 TRBD2 TGTGCCAGCTCGATAGCGGGAGCGTCCTACAATGAGCAGTTCTTC CASSIAGASYNEQFF
- TRBJ1-2 TRBV7-6 18 TRBD1 TGTGCCAGCAGCCCTAACCCCGGGACAGCCGCCAATTTTTATGGCTACACCTTC CASSPNPGTAANFYGYTF
- TRBJ1-4 TRBV30 14 - TGTGCCTGGACTTTTGGTGCAGGGTTGGGAAAACTGTTTTTT CAWTFGAGLGKLFF
- TRBJ2-3 TRBV28 15 TRBD1 TGTGCCAGCAGTGCCACAGGGGTAGGGACAGATACGCAGTATTTT CASSATGVGTDTQYF
- TRBJ2-1 TRBV7-2 15 TRBD1 TGTGCCAGCAGCATGTACAGGGGTCGGTTCGATGAGCAGTTCTTC CASSMYRGRFDEQFF
- TRBJ1-4 TRBV7-7 14 - TGTGCCAGCAGCGCCGGATCCGGAGGTGAAAAACTGTTTTTT CASSAGSGGEKLFF
- TRBJ1-1 TRBV28 15 - TGTGCCAGCAGCACCTACGCGGGGGTAAACACTGAAGCTTTCTTT CASSTYAGVNTEAFF
- TRBJ2-2 TRBV2 14 - TGTGCCAGCATACGACGGGAGAACACCGGGGAGCTGTTTTTT CASIRRENTGELFF
- TRBJ1-5 TRBV6-1 14 - TGTGCCGCGAGTAAAAGACCAAGCAATCAGCCCCAGCATTTT CAASKRPSNQPQHF
- TRBJ2-1 TRBV11-2 15 TRBD2 TGTGCCAGCAGCTTAGTACTTGCGGGAGGCGGTGAGCAGTTCTTC CASSLVLAGGGEQFF
- TRBJ1-3 TRBV5-1 15 - TGCGCCAGCAGCTTGTTCAGTTCCCCTGGAAACACCATATATTTT CASSLFSSPGNTIYF
- TRBJ1-1 TRBV2 14 - TGTGCCAGCAGTGAAGAGGGGGGAGTAACTGAAGCTTTCTTT CASSEEGGVTEAFF
few TRBJ1-1 TRBV29-1 11 - TGCAGCGTCCAGGGCCACTTTGAAGCTTTCTTT CSVQGHFEAFF
- TRBJ1-1 TRBV2 11 - TGTGCCAGCAGAGGTCTTTCTGAAGCTTTCTTT CASRGLSEAFF
- TRBJ1-5 TRBV10-1 15 - TGCGCCAATCTATTCCTACAGGGTCGCAATCAGCCCCAGCATTTT CANLFLQGRNQPQHF
- TRBJ1-1 TRBV27 15 - TGTGCCAGCAGCTCCTGGGGGGGGCGGAACACTGAAGCTTTCTTT CASSSWGGRNTEAFF
- TRBJ2-5 TRBV25-1 15 - TGTGCCAGCAGTGAAACAGGGTACTCCTGGGAGACCCAGTACTTC CASSETGYSWETQYF
- TRBJ1-5 TRBV6-1 15 TRBD1 TGTGCCAGCAGTGGACAGGGGCCATCCAATCAGCCCCAGCATTTT CASSGQGPSNQPQHF
few TRBJ1-1 TRBV12-5 21 - TGTGCTAGTGGTTTTTCGCCCCAACCTTTTATCCGCAGGGAAGAGGCCACTGAAGCTTTCTTT CASGFSPQPFIRREEATEAFF
- TRBJ2-7 TRBV7-9 15 TRBD2 TGTGCCAGCAGCTTAAGGCGGGAGGTTACCTACGAGCAGTACTTC CASSLRREVTYEQYF
- TRBJ2-2 TRBV11-3 13 TRBD2 TGTGCCAGCAGCCTGGGGGGGGACGGGGAGCTGTTTTTT CASSLGGDGELFF
- TRBJ2-1 TRBV5-1 14 - TGCGCCAGCAGCTTCGGTTCTCCCGACAATGAGCAGTTCTTC CASSFGSPDNEQFF
once TRBJ1-2 TRBV25-1 14 - TGTGCCAGCAATCCCGCTGCAGGACCTAGCGGCTACACCTTC CASNPAAGPSGYTF
- TRBJ2-1 TRBV2 12 TRBD2 TGTGCCAGCACGGGGGGATTAAATGAGCAGTTCTTC CASTGGLNEQFF
- TRBJ1-5 TRBV28 13 - TGTGCCAGCAGTGTGGTCCCCGATCAGCCCCAGCATTTT CASSVVPDQPQHF
- TRBJ1-3 TRBV6-5 14 - TGTGCCAGCAGCTTGCCAGGGAAAGGAAACACCATATATTTT CASSLPGKGNTIYF
- TRBJ2-1 TRBV28 16 TRBD2 TGTGCCAGCAGTTCGCGACTAGCGGGGAACTACAATGAGCAGTTCTTC CASSSRLAGNYNEQFF